These 32 T cell receptor beta chains were all obtained from the same sample, sequenced in a study of persistence of HIV-infected CD4 T cells. The libraries were made with immunoSEQ version 4 in survey mode. Assay: immunoSEQ multiplex PCR; the TCRdb copy retains only in-frame clones and omits some. The repertoire includes tens of thousands of clones, around 90% of them detected once, and roughly 1.3% sits in the top ten. The antigens these receptors bind are not known. Anti-CD3/anti-CD28 beads served as a nonspecific positive control stimulus. CD4+ T cells upregulating both CD40 ligand and CD69 were sorted as responding cells. The specimen was CD4+ T cells sorted from PBMCs after approximately 19-hour stimulation, collected from a patient who received antiretroviral therapy. The receptor source for this set is an adult man with HIV who was CMV-seropositive.

The chain joins TRBV18 to TRBJ2-7; 10 bases fit TRBD2. Trimming cost V 3 bases and J 4 bases; bases outside gene matches: 15. The CDR3 has 18 residues. Germline CDR1 KGHSH, CDR2 LQKENI. CDR3: CASSPPGVAGGAVYEQYF. As DNA, the CDR3 is TGTGCCAGCTCACCCCCCGGGGTAGCGGGGGGTGCCGTGTACGAGCAGTACTTC.

The V call is TRBV9, the J call TRBJ1-2, with D perhaps matching TRBD1 (6 bases). The germline CDR1 and CDR2 sequences are SGDLS and YYNGEE. Trimming removed 0 bases from V and 7 bases from J, with 13 bases in between. The CDR3 sequence is 14 residues long. CDR3 bases: TGTGCCAGCAGCGTAGAGGCAGGGGCGGGTGGCTACACCTTC. Residues: CASSVEAGAGGYTF.

The chain carries TRBV11-1 and TRBJ2-7, with TRBD1 matching 7 bases. There are 14 residues in the CDR3. J lost 1 base, V lost 3 bases, and 3 bases had no gene match. Germline CDR1 and CDR2: SGHAT and FQDESV (reference sequence). The CDR3 here is CASSFRTGSYEQYF. For the CDR3, the DNA is TGTGCCAGCAGCTTCCGGACAGGATCCTACGAGCAGTACTTC. Full variable domain (rest looked up from reference TRBV11-1 and TRBJ2-7): EAEVAQSPRYKITEKSQAVAFWCDPISGHATLYWYRQILGQGPELLVQFQDESVVDDSQLPKDRFSAERLKGVDSTLKIQPAELGDSAMYLCASSFRTGSYEQYFGPGTRLTVT.

This clone was counted once. The rearrangement links TRBV3-1 (or the pseudogene TRBV3-2) to TRBJ2-2; D is possibly TRBD1 (6 bases). The ends were cut back, 1 base at V and 9 bases at J, with 15 bases in the middle. This CDR3 has 15 residues. The V gene's germline CDR1 is LGHDT and CDR2 YNNKEL (reference sequence). The CDR3 DNA reads TGTGCCAGCAGCCAAGGGTGGGGGCTTTTTTGGGAGCTGTTTTTT. It is translated as CASSQGWGLFWELFF.

The V and J genes are TRBV27 and TRBJ2-7, with 9 bases identical to TRBD1. Germline V gene data show CDR1 as MNHEY and CDR2 as SMNVEV (reference sequence). The CDR3 is 15 residues long. Trimming cost V 3 bases and J 6 bases; bases outside gene matches: 9. This chain's CDR3 is CASSFPGTGTSEQYF. The CDR3 coding sequence is TGTGCCAGCAGTTTCCCCGGGACAGGGACCTCCGAGCAGTACTTC.

In its sample, this clone was seen once. The chain is built from TRBV28 and TRBJ2-5; D uncertain. This CDR3 comprises 12 residues. The V end lost 10 bases, the J end lost 6 bases, and 15 bases lay between the germline ends. Germline assignment: CDR1 MDHEN and CDR2 SYDVKM. CDR3: CATTDGPKTQYF. The CDR3 DNA follows: TGTGCCACCACGGACGGCCCGAAGACCCAGTACTTC. The whole variable domain, filled in from reference TRBV28 and TRBJ2-5, reads DVKVTQSSRYLVKRTGEKVFLECVQDMDHENMFWYRQDPGLGLRLIYFSYDVKMKEKGDIPEGYSVSREKKERFSLILESASTNQTSMYLCATTDGPKTQYFGPGTRLLVL.

This chain connects TRBV18 to TRBJ1-4; D may be TRBD1 (5 bases). Germline lookup yields CDR1 KGHSH and CDR2 LQKENI. V was clipped by 6 bases and J by 2 bases, with 10 bases between them. The CDR3 has 14 amino acids. Here the CDR3 reads CASSGGTTNEKLFF. CDR3 in DNA: TGTGCCAGCTCCGGGGGGACGACTAATGAAAAACTGTTTTTT.

The J gene is TRBJ2-3, the V gene TRBV6-5, with 9 nucleotides matching TRBD1. Unmatched junction bases numbered 6, after V lost 5 bases and J lost 3 bases. Germline CDR1 reads MNHEY; CDR2 reads SVGAGI. The CDR3 is 15 residues long. CDR3 region: CASSTTGGTTDTQYF. CDR3 bases: TGTGCCAGCAGTACGACAGGGGGTACGACAGATACGCAGTATTTT.

The rearrangement joins TRBV30 to TRBJ1-2; D possibly corresponds to TRBD1 (6 bases). Germline CDR1 GTSNPN, CDR2 SVGIG (reference sequence). Trimming removed 0 bases at V and 8 bases at J, with 13 bases between. The CDR3 is made up of 13 amino acids. CDR3 in amino acids: CAWSVLGGKGYTF. CDR3 DNA sequence: TGTGCCTGGAGTGTACTAGGGGGAAAGGGCTACACCTTC.

Comments on this clone: At one of its ends the junction is not consistent with the germline gene, which may arise from a read error. The chain employs TRBV7-7 and TRBJ2-3; D might be TRBD1 (5 bases). This CDR3 comprises 17 residues. CDR1 is SSHAT, CDR2 FNYEAQ, per germline (reference sequence). The CDR3 region has the DNA TGTGCTAGCAGCATTCGAAGGCTAGGGGTAGGGGCAGATACGCAGTATTTT. Protein: CASSIRRLGVGADTQYF.

The rearrangement links TRBV29-1 to TRBJ2-5, with 8 positions matching TRBD2. Germline lookup yields CDR1 SQVTM and CDR2 ANQGSEA. The CDR3 totals 15 residues. The J segment lost 4 bases and the V segment lost 8 bases, leaving 15 bases of the junction unmatched. The CDR3 spells CSLGSAGGWGETQYF. In DNA, the CDR3 is TGCAGCCTAGGGTCGGCGGGAGGATGGGGAGAGACCCAGTACTTC.

The rearrangement links TRBV12-3 or TRBV12-4 to TRBJ1-6; a weak D match, TRBD1 (5 bases). Trimming left V 3 bases short and J 11 bases short, with 5 bases between. This CDR3 has 11 residues. The CDR3 coding sequence is TGTGCCAGCAGTTTGGGGGCACCCCTCCACTTT. Amino acids: CASSLGAPLHF.

This chain joins TRBV18 and TRBJ2-5; perhaps TRBD1 as D (6 bases). Germline V gene sequence: CDR1 KGHSH, CDR2 LQKENI. Trimming took 10 bases from V and 1 from J, leaving 19 bases between them. The CDR3 extends over 15 amino acids. The CDR3 loop reads CATTNHAGVQETQYF. CDR3 nucleotide sequence: TGTGCCACCACCAACCACGCAGGGGTCCAAGAGACCCAGTACTTC.

The J gene is TRBJ2-1, the V gene TRBV30; D is undetermined. This CDR3 comprises 15 residues. The germline CDR1 and CDR2 sequences are GTSNPN and SVGIG (reference sequence). Trimming cost V 3 bases and J 0 bases, with 12 bases left between them. The CDR3, as DNA: TGTGCCTGGAGAGGTCTACAAAGCTCCTACAATGAGCAGTTCTTC. This codes for CAWRGLQSSYNEQFF.

This chain links TRBV27 with TRBJ1-3, with no clear D. Trimming stripped 5 bases from V and 4 bases from J, with 9 bases between. CDR1 is MNHEY, CDR2 SMNVEV, per germline (reference sequence). The CDR3 spans 13 residues. The chain's CDR3 is CASSPLAGNTIYF. The CDR3 DNA follows: TGTGCCAGCAGTCCCTTGGCCGGAAACACCATATATTTT.

V gene TRBV4-2 combines with J gene TRBJ1-6; perhaps TRBD1 as D (5 bases). Trimming shortened V by 2 bases and J by 14 bases, and 16 bases separated the two germline ends. CDR1 is LGHNA, CDR2 YNFKEQ, per germline. The CDR3 runs to 14 residues. CDR3 DNA: TGTGCCAGCAGCCAACCGGGACGCACTGCCGCCCTCCACTTT. The encoded protein is CASSQPGRTAALHF.

The V and J genes are TRBV27 and TRBJ1-1; no definite D call. Deletions cut 2 bases from V and 6 bases from J, with 13 bases between. The germline V gene has CDR1 MNHEY and CDR2 SMNVEV (reference sequence). The CDR3 contains 14 residues. The CDR3 DNA reads TGTGCCAGCAGTTTAAACCCCTGGGTCGCTGAAGCTTTCTTT. Its translation: CASSLNPWVAEAFF.

The chain links TRBV6-5 to TRBJ1-5; no reliable D call. The CDR3 runs 14 residues. With 6 bases removed from V and 2 bases from J, the gap between germline ends came to 11 bases. Germline values: CDR1 MNHEY, CDR2 SVGAGI. The CDR3 DNA is TGTGCCAGCAGCCGCCCCAGTGGCAATCAGCCCCAGCATTTT. Residues: CASSRPSGNQPQHF.

A single count supports this clone. The chain joins TRBV4-2 to TRBJ1-1; unclear D gene. Germline CDR1 LGHNA, CDR2 YNFKEQ. This CDR3 comprises 12 residues. With 3 bases removed from V and 9 bases from J, the gap between germline ends came to 11 bases. The CDR3 DNA sequence: TGTGCCAGCAGCCAGGGCGGGGTTCAAGCTTTCTTT. Translated: CASSQGGVQAFF.

A remark on this clone: Other nucleotide sequences in the sample specify the same CDR3. The V call is TRBV11-3, the J call TRBJ2-1; 8 bases are shared with TRBD2. The CDR3 length is 14 residues. With V trimmed by 9 bases and J by 5 bases, 9 bases remained unmatched. Germline CDR1 reads SGHNT; CDR2 reads YENEEA. The CDR3 DNA sequence: TGTGCCAGTTCCGAGACTAGCGTGGACAATGAGCAGTTCTTC. Translation: CASSETSVDNEQFF. The full variable domain, its missing parts supplied by reference TRBV11-3 and TRBJ2-1, is EAGVVQSPRYKIIEKKQPVAFWCNPISGHNTLYWYLQNLGQGPELLIRYENEEAVDDSQLPKDRFSAERLKGVDSTLKIQPAELGDSAVYLCASSETSVDNEQFFGPGTRLTVL.

In this sample, this clone turned up once. This chain uses TRBV19 with TRBJ1-2; 9 nucleotides align to TRBD1. Trimming cost V 3 bases and J 7 bases; bases outside gene matches: 9. The CDR3 extends over 15 amino acids. The V gene's germline CDR1 is LNHDA and CDR2 SQIVND (reference sequence). CDR3 DNA: TGTGCCAGTAGTATCGGGACAGGGAATAATCGTGGCTACACCTTC. Encoded protein: CASSIGTGNNRGYTF.

The chain joins TRBV5-5 to TRBJ2-7; D unresolved. The CDR3 contains 18 residues. CDR1 SGHKS and CDR2 YYEKEE come from the germline V gene (reference sequence). V lost 4 bases to trimming and J lost 1 base, with 24 bases between them. CDR3 amino acids: CASSRRSIPGHNSYEQYF. The CDR3 nucleotides are TGTGCCAGCAGCCGCCGATCAATACCGGGTCATAATTCCTACGAGCAGTACTTC.

The chain has TRBV7-9 and TRBJ1-1; D unresolved. The CDR3 sequence is 16 residues long. The V and J ends lost 5 bases and 1 base respectively, with 17 bases between them. Germline CDR1 is SEHNR and CDR2 is FQNEAQ (reference sequence). The CDR3 protein is CASSPALGDQNTEAFF. Here the CDR3 DNA reads TGTGCCAGCAGCCCGGCCTTAGGTGATCAGAACACTGAAGCTTTCTTT.

The J gene is TRBJ1-1, the V gene TRBV6-4; D remains ambiguous. The CDR3 loop spans 15 amino acids. CDR1 MRHNA and CDR2 SNTAGT come from the germline V gene. V was shortened by 4 bases and J by 4 bases, with 16 bases between the two germline ends. The CDR3 here is CASSVDLNRGTEAFF. CDR3 nucleotides: TGTGCCAGCAGTGTAGATCTCAACCGGGGCACTGAAGCTTTCTTT.

The V and J genes are TRBV27 and TRBJ2-1, with 7 bases fitting TRBD2. The germline V gene encodes CDR1 MNHEY and CDR2 SMNVEV (reference sequence). The CDR3 covers 15 residues. The ends lost 2 bases at V and 6 bases at J; junction bases unmatched: 7. DNA for the CDR3: TGTGCCAGCAGTTTAAGAATTGGCGGGAGCAATGAGCAGTTCTTC. This encodes CASSLRIGGSNEQFF.

CDR3 bases: TGTGCCAGCAGTTACAGCAGGGGGCGTATGGGCACTGAAGCTTTCTTT. Its translation: CASSYSRGRMGTEAFF. The J gene is TRBJ1-1, the V gene TRBV6-5; TRBD1 agrees at 8 bases. V shed 2 bases, J shed 4 bases, and the junction held 9 bases outside the gene matches. CDR1 and CDR2 (germline): MNHEY, SVGAGI. The CDR3 contains 16 residues.

The rearrangement uses TRBV6-1 and TRBJ2-5; no reliable D call. The ends were cut back, 2 bases at V and 6 bases at J, with 1 base in the middle. This CDR3 contains 10 residues. CDR1 MNHNS and CDR2 SASEGT come from the germline V gene. The CDR3 nucleotides read TGTGCCAGCAGTGAAAAGACCCAGTACTTC. Translating gives CASSEKTQYF.

The chain combines TRBV4-1 with TRBJ2-3; D is unresolved. There are 15 residues in the CDR3. The germline gives CDR1 MGHRA, CDR2 YSYEKL. The germline V and J ends were trimmed by 6 bases and 2 bases, with 15 bases remaining between them. Written as DNA, the CDR3 is TGCGCCAGCAGTCCCTTCGCTACCGACACAGATACGCAGTATTTT. This encodes CASSPFATDTDTQYF.

The gene calls are TRBV7-2 and TRBJ2-3, with D perhaps matching TRBD2 (5 bases). This CDR3 is 15 amino acids long. Germline V gene lookup returns CDR1 SGHTA and CDR2 FQGNSA. V was cut by 3 bases and J by 2 bases, with 12 bases left in between. CDR3 nucleotides: TGTGCCAGCAGCTTCCGGGCGGGCCCCACAGATACGCAGTATTTT. Translation: CASSFRAGPTDTQYF.

The gene calls are TRBV6-5 and TRBJ1-3; 7 nucleotides agree with TRBD1. This CDR3 region has 13 residues. Per germline, CDR1 MNHEY and CDR2 SVGAGI. Unmatched junction bases numbered 3, after V lost 8 bases and J lost 2 bases. CDR3 in amino acids: CASQGGPGNTIYF. In nucleotides, the CDR3 is TGTGCCAGCCAAGGGGGCCCTGGAAACACCATATATTTT.

The chain links TRBV27 to TRBJ1-1, with D perhaps TRBD1 (5 bases). The V end lost 7 bases, the J end lost 5 bases, and 17 bases lay between the germline ends. The CDR3 is 14 residues long. Germline V gives CDR1 MNHEY, CDR2 SMNVEV (reference sequence). The CDR3 loop reads CASTGGIPGTEAFF. CDR3 nucleotides: TGTGCCAGCACCGGGGGGATCCCAGGTACTGAAGCTTTCTTT.

As to this clone: A junction end diverges from the germline sequence, so it may reflect a read error. The V gene is TRBV6-2 or TRBV6-3, the J gene TRBJ2-7; TRBD2 matches 13 bases. The CDR3 has 11 residues. Germline V gives CDR1 MNHEY, CDR2 SVGEGT. CDR3 sequence reads: CASSNGLAGVF. The CDR3, as DNA: TGTGCCAGCAGTAACGGACTAGCGGGAGTCTTC.